The clone carrying this TCR beta chain was observed a handful of times. Its antigen is unknown. The junction departs from germline at one end; a sequencing error may be responsible. This sample was taken from a study of molecular identifiers for immune sequencing clone quantification. Study results and caveats: Clones with over 20 RNA copies captured over 98% of effector molecules but under 1% of naive ones. Identical barcode-sharing TCR molecules could lead to underestimated sizes for highly expanded clones.

This CDR3 comprises 16 residues. Germline V CDR1 and CDR2: SEHNR, FQNEAQ (reference sequence). TCRdb recomputed calls from the PCR reads with MiXCR, one row per CDR3 protein. The data hold roughly 40,000 distinct CDR3 sequences, with approximately 22% observed a single time. Sequences were obtained from naive CD8+ T cells from blood, with Jurkat cell RNA spiked in. The subset: FACS-sorted CD8+CD4-CCR7+CD45RA+ naive T cells. The genes are TRBV7-9 and TRBJ1-4, with a possible D match to TRBD1 (5 bases). The sequence came from a human donor in good health. Some libraries in this study had Jurkat cell RNA spiked in. The CDR3 loop is CASSFSGGATNEKLVF. As DNA, the CDR3 is TGTGCCAGCAGCTTCTCAGGAGGGGCAACTAATGAAAAACTGGTTTTT.